This T cell receptor beta chain originates from a study of early T cells in non-severe SARS-CoV-2 infection. For the study at large: Chains from this unsorted whole-blood bulk RNA could not be paired.

Study-wide results and limits: Sequences matched to VDJdb favored anti-spike CD8 responses, while private and CD4 specificities were missed.

This clonotype was counted a few times. Its antigen remains unidentified. Individual cDNA molecules each received unique molecular identifiers attached to them. TCRdb used MiXCR to reprocess the 5' RACE reads, holding one entry per CDR3 protein. The table lists 30,000 to 40,000 distinct CDR3 sequences, about 6.8% of them singletons. The CDR3 length is 10 residues. The germline gives CDR1 DFQATT, CDR2 SNEGSKA (reference sequence). Trimming removed 3 bases at V and 6 bases at J, with 3 bases between. The sample was whole blood, taken at baseline. The V gene is TRBV20-1, the J gene TRBJ2-1; no reliable D call. This clonotype was sampled from an adult who was a healthcare worker with PCR-confirmed SARS-CoV-2 infection or an uninfected control (not recorded which). The CDR3 nucleotides are TGCAGTGCTAGCCTCAATGAGCAGTTCTTC. Translated: CSASLNEQFF.